This T cell receptor (beta chain) was sequenced in a study of T cell changes during pregnancy in multiple sclerosis (dated 2019 in TCRdb). For the study in its entirety: Changes in the T cell repertoire over the course of pregnancy were examined in this study in women with multiple sclerosis.

Libraries were made using the immunoSEQ multiplex PCR assay. TCRdb obtained this table from immuneACCESS and retained in-frame rearrangements with V and J assigned. These tables miss some clones; where compared with another copy, unresolved V genes account for less than half of the shortfall, and the remainder is unexplained. A total of 65,000 to 95,000 clones appear in this sample, about 88% of them only once. 1.5% to 2% of the sample goes to the ten largest clones. From the cysteine up to the phenylalanine, the CDR3 has a length of 16 residues. Only the CDR3 part of the read is kept: 48 bases, read in frame from the first base. Compared with germline, V lacks 4 bases and J lacks 9 bases; bases without a gene match: 8. Based on the germline V gene (reference sequence), the CDR1 and CDR2 sequences are WNHNN and SYGVQD. Turning to this clone: Its antigen is currently not known. No much larger clonotype is one base removed from it; base qualities were not supplied.

The V gene is TRBV10-1 and the J gene is TRBJ2-1, and 14 bases in between align with TRBD2. The sequenced sample was peripheral blood, obtained before pregnancy. The receptor's source is a female donor with multiple sclerosis, enrolled in a pregnancy study. The nucleotide sequence is given as TGCGCCAGCAGTGTGGGACTAGCGGGGGTTCATGTTGAGCAGTTCTTC. Translation gives CASSVGLAGVHVEQFF.